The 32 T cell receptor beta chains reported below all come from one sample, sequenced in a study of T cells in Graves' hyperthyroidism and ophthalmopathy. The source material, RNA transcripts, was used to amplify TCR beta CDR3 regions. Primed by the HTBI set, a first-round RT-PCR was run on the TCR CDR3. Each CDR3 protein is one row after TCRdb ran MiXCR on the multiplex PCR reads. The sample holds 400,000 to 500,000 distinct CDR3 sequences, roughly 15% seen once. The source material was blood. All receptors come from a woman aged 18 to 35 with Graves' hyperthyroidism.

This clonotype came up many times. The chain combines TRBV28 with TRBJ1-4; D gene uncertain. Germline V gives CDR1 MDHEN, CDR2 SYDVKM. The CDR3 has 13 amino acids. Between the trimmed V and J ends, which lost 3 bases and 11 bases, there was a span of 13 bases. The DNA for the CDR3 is TGTGCCAGCAGTTTTTCCGGTCTGGGTAAACTGTTTTTT. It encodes CASSFSGLGKLFF.

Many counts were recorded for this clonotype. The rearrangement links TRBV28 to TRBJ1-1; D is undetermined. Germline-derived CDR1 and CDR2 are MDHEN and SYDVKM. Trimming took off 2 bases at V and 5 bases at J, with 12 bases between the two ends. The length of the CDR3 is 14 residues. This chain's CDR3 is CASSLMGIITEAFF. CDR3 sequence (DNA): TGTGCCAGCAGTTTAATGGGAATTATTACTGAAGCTTTCTTT.

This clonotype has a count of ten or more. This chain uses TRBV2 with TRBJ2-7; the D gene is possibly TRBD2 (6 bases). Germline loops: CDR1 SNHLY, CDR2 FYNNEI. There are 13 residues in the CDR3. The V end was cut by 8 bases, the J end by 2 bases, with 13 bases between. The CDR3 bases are TGTGCCAGCTTCCGGGACTCCGCCTACGAGCAGTACTTC. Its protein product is CASFRDSAYEQYF.

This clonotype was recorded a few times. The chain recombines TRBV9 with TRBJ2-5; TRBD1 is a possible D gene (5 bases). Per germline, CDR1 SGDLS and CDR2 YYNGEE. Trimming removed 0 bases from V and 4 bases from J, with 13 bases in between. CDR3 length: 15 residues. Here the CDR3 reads CASSVGWGLGETQYF. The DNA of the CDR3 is TGTGCCAGCAGCGTAGGTTGGGGCCTAGGAGAGACCCAGTACTTC. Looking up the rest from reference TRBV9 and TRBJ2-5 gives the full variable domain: DSGVTQTPKHLITATGQRVTLRCSPRSGDLSVYWYQQSLDQGLQFLIQYYNGEERAKGNILERFSAQQFPDLHSELNLSSLELGDSALYFCASSVGWGLGETQYFGPGTRLLVL.

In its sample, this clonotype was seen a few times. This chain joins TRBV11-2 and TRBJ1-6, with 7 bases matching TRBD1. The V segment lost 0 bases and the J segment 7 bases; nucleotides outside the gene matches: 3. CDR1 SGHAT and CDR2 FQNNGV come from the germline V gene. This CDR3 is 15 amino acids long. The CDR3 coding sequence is TGTGCCAGCAGCTTAGAGCCAGGGGGGAATTCACCCCTCCACTTT. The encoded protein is CASSLEPGGNSPLHF.

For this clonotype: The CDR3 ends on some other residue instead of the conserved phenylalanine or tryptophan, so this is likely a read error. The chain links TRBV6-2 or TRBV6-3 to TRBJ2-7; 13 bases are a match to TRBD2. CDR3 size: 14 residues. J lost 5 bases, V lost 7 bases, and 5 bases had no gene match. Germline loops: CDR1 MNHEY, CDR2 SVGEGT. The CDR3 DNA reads TGTGCCAGCATGAGGACTAGCGGGAGTGACGAGCAGTACCTC. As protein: CASMRTSGSDEQYL.

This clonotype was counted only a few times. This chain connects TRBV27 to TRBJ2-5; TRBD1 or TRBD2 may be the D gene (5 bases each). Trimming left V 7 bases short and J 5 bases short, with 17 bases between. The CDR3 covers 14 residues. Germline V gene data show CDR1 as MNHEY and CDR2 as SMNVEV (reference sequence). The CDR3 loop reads CASTTSVGAETQYF. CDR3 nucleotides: TGTGCCAGCACCACGTCGGTCGGGGCCGAGACCCAGTACTTC.

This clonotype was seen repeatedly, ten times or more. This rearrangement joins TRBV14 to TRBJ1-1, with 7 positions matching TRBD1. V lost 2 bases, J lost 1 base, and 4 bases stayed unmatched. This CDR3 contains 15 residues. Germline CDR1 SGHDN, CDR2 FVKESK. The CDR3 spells CASSQWTGPNTEAFF. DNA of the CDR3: TGTGCCAGCAGCCAATGGACAGGACCGAACACTGAAGCTTTCTTT. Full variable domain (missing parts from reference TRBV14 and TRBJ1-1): EAGVTQFPSHSVIEKGQTVTLRCDPISGHDNLYWYRRVMGKEIKFLLHFVKESKQDESGMPNNRFLAERTGGTYSTLKVQPAELEDSGVYFCASSQWTGPNTEAFFGQGTRLTVV.

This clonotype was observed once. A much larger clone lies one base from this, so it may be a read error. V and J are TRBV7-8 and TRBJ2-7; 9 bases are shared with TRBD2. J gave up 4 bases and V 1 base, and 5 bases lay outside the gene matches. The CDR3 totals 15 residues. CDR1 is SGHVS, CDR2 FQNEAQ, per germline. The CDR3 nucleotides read TGTGCCAGCAGCTTAGGCGGGAGGGACCCTTACGAGCAGTACTTC. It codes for CASSLGGRDPYEQYF.

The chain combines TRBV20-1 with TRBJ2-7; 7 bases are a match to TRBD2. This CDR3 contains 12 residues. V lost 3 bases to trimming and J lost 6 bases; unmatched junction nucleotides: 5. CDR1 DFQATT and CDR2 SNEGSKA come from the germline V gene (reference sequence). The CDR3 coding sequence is TGCAGTGCTAGGGGGAGGGCTGGCGAGCAGTACTTC. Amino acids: CSARGRAGEQYF.

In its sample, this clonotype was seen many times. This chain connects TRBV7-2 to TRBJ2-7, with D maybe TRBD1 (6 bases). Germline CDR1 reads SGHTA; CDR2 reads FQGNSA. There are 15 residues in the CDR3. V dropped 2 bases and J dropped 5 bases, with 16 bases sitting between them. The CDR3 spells CASSLSWAGVNEQYF. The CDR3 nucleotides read TGTGCCAGCAGCTTAAGTTGGGCAGGGGTTAACGAGCAGTACTTC.

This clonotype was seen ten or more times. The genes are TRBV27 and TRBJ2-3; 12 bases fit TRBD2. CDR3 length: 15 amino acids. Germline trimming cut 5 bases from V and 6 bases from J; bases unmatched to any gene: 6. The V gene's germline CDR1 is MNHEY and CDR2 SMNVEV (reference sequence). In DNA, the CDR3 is TGTGCCAGCAGTACCCGACTAGCGGGAGCGGATACGCAGTATTTT. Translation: CASSTRLAGADTQYF.

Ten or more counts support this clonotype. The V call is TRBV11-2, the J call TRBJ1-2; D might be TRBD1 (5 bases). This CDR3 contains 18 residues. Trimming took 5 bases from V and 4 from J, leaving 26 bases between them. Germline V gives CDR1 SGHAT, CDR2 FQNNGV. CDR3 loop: CASSPTADSLGSLYGYTF. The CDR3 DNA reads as TGTGCCAGCAGCCCAACAGCTGACAGTCTTGGGTCTCTCTATGGCTACACCTTC.

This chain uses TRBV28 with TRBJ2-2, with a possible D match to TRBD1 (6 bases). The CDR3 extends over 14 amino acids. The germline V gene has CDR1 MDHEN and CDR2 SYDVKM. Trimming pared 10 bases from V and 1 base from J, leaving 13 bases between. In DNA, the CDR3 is TGTGCCATCCCCGGGACACTGAACACCGGGGAGCTGTTTTTT. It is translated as CAIPGTLNTGELFF. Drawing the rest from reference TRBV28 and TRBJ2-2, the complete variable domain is DVKVTQSSRYLVKRTGEKVFLECVQDMDHENMFWYRQDPGLGLRLIYFSYDVKMKEKGDIPEGYSVSREKKERFSLILESASTNQTSMYLCAIPGTLNTGELFFGEGSRLTVL.

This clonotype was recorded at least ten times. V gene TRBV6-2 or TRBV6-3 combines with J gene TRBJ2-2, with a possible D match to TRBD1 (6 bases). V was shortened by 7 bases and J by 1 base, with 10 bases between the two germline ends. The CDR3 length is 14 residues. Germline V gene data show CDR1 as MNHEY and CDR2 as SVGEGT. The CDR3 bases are TGTGCCAGCAAGGCAGGGGTGAACACCGGGGAGCTGTTTTTT. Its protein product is CASKAGVNTGELFF.

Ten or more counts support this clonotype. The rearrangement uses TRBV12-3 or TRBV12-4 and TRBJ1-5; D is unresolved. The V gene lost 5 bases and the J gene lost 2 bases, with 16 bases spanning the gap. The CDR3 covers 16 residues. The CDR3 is CASSPRGVTRNQPQHF. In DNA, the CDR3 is TGTGCCAGCAGTCCCCGTGGGGTCACACGCAATCAGCCCCAGCATTTT.

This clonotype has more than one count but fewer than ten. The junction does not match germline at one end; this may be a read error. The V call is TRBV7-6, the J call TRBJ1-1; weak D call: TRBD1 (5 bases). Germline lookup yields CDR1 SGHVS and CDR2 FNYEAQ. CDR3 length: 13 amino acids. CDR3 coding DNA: TGTGCCAGCAGCAAGACAGAGAACACTGGAGCTTTCTTT. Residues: CASSKTENTGAFF.

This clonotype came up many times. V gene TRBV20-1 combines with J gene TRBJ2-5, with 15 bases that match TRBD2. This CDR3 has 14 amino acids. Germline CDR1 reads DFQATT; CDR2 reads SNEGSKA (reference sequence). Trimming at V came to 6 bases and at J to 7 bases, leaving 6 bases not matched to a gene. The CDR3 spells CSAIGTSGGSTQYF. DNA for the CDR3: TGCAGTGCGATAGGGACTAGCGGGGGGTCGACCCAGTACTTC.

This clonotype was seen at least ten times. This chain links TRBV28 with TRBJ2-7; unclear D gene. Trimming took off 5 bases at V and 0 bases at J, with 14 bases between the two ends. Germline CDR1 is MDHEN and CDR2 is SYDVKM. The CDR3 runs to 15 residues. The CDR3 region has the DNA TGTGCCAGCAGTCCTGTTACGGCAGACTCCTACGAGCAGTACTTC. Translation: CASSPVTADSYEQYF.

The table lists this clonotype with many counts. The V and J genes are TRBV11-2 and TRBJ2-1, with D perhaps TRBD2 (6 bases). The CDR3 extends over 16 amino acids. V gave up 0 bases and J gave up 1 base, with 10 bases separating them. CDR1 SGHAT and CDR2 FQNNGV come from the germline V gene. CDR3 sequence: CASSLEAGTSYNEQFF. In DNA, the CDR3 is TGTGCCAGCAGCTTAGAGGCCGGGACTTCCTACAATGAGCAGTTCTTC.

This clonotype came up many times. The CDR3: CSARDGSSGGRETQYF. The CDR3 coding sequence is TGCAGTGCTAGAGATGGCTCTAGCGGGGGGCGGGAGACCCAGTACTTC. This chain connects TRBV20-1 to TRBJ2-5; 11 nucleotides agree with TRBD2. Germline CDR1 and CDR2: DFQATT and SNEGSKA (reference sequence). J gave up 5 bases and V 0 bases, and 8 bases lay outside the gene matches. CDR3 size: 16 residues.

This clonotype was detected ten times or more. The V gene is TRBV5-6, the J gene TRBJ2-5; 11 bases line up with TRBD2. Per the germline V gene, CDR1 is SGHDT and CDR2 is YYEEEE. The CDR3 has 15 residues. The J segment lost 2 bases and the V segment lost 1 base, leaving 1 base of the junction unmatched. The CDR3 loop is CASSLTSGGQETQYF. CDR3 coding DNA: TGTGCCAGCAGCTTGACTAGCGGGGGACAAGAGACCCAGTACTTC.

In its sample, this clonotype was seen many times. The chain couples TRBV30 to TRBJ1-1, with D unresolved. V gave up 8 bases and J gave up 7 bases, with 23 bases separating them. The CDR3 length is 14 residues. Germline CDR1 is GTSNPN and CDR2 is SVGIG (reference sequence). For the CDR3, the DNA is TGTGCCGGCCGAGGGATTCTCGTTCCCAATGAAGCTTTCTTT. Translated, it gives CAGRGILVPNEAFF.

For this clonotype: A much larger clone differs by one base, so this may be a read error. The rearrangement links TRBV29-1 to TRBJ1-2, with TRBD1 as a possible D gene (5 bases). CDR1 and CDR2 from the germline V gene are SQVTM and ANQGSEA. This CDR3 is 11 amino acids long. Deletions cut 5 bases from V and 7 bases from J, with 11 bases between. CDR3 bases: TGCAGCGTTTTGGGGGTTCGTGGCTACACCTTC. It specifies CSVLGVRGYTF.

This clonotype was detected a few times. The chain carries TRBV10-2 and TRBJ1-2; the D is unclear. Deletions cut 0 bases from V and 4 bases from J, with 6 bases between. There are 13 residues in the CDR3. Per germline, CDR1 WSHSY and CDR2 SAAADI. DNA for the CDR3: TGCGCCAGCAGTGAGTCGTATGGCTATGGCTACACCTTC. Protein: CASSESYGYGYTF.

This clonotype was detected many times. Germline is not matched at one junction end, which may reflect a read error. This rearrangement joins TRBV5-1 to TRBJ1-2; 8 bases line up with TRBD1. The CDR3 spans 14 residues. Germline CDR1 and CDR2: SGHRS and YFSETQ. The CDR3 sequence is CASSLGQGTYGYTF. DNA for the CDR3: TGTGCCAGCAGCCTTGGACAGGGAACCTATGGCTACACCTTC.

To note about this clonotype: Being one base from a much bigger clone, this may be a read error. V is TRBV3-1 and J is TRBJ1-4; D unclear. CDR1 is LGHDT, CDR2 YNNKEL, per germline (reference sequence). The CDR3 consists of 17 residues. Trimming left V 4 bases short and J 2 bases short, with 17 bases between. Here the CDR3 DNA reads TGTGCCAGCAGCCCCCCTGGAGGGCTAAGGACTAATGAAAAACTGTTTTTT. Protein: CASSPPGGLRTNEKLFF.

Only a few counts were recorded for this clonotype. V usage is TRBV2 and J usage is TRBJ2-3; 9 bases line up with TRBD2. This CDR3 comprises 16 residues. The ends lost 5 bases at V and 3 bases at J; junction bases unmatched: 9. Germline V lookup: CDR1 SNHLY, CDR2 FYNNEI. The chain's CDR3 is CASSSLAAGGTDTQYF. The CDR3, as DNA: TGTGCCAGCAGTTCCCTAGCGGCGGGAGGGACAGATACGCAGTATTTT. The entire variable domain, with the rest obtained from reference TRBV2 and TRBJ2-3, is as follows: EPEVTQTPSHQVTQMGQEVILRCVPISNHLYFYWYRQILGQKVEFLVSFYNNEISEKSEIFDDQFSVERPDGSNFTLKIRSTKLEDSAMYFCASSSLAAGGTDTQYFGPGTRLTVL.

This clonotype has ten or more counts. CDR3: CASSYSAGGLTGELFF. CDR3 DNA sequence: TGTGCCAGCAGTTACAGTGCGGGAGGGCTCACCGGGGAGCTGTTTTTT. V usage is TRBV6-2 or TRBV6-3 and J usage is TRBJ2-2; 9 bases align to TRBD2. CDR3 length equals 16 residues. Germline values: CDR1 MNHEY, CDR2 SVGEGT. V gave up 2 bases and J gave up 4 bases; unmatched junction bases: 5.

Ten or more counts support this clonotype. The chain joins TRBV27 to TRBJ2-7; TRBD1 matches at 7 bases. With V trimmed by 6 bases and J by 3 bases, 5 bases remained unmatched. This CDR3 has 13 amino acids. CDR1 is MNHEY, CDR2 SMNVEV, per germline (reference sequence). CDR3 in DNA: TGTGCCAGCAGAGCCCGGGACAGCTACGAGCAGTACTTC. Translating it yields CASRARDSYEQYF.

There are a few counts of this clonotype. The CDR3 bases are TGTGCCAGCAGCCCGGGGGCGGACCGGAATAATTCACCCCTCCACTTT. Its protein product is CASSPGADRNNSPLHF. The rearrangement uses TRBV28 and TRBJ1-6; D might be TRBD1 (6 bases). In germline, CDR1 is MDHEN, CDR2 SYDVKM. The CDR3 length is 16 residues. V lost 6 bases to trimming and J lost 5 bases, with 17 bases between them. The whole variable domain, remainder taken from reference TRBV28 and TRBJ1-6, is DVKVTQSSRYLVKRTGEKVFLECVQDMDHENMFWYRQDPGLGLRLIYFSYDVKMKEKGDIPEGYSVSREKKERFSLILESASTNQTSMYLCASSPGADRNNSPLHFGNGTRLTVT.

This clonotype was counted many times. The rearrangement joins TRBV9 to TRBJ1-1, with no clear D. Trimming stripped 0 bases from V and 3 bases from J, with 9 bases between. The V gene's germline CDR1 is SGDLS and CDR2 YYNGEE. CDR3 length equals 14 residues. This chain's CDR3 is CASSVEALDTEAFF. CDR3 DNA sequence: TGTGCCAGCAGCGTAGAGGCCTTAGACACTGAAGCTTTCTTT.